The sequence of this T cell receptor (beta chain) was determined in a study of blood T cells in healthy people across ages (dated by TCRdb to about 2015). Turning to the overall study: Template switching captured roughly one uniquely barcoded TCR beta cDNA molecule per two T cells in model experiments. Age-related changes in TCR beta repertoire diversity were measured in the study by deep sequencing normalized with unique cDNA molecular identifiers. The donors were divided into four age groups: young (average around 17 years), middle-aged (about 40), aged (roughly 60) and long-lived (82). Using the same blood draw, the study looked at two additional independent replicas of 1 million unique cDNA reads for two donors, one aged 18 to 30 and the other aged 80 or older. General findings and caveats noted by the study authors: Compared with the aged group, more naive CD4+ T cells, fewer expanded clones and increased TCR diversity were shown by the long-lived group, suggesting age selection. Estimates of total diversity based on one million sequenced T cells were regarded as lower bounds and as underestimates. Bulk unsorted PBMC profiling prevented conclusive comparison of naive and antigen-experienced compartments. There was a strong correlation between observed TCR beta diversity and the percentage of naive T cells measured by flow cytometry. As age increased, observed TCR beta diversity per million T cells dropped in a roughly linear way, and a significant reduction was already evident by age 40. Because the CMV infection status of the donors was unknown, age-related changes in expanded clonotypes may potentially have been confounded.

Its CDR3 holds 11 amino acids, cysteine through phenylalanine. Only the CDR3 region is kept as DNA, spanning 33 bases read in frame from base 1. As encoded in the germline V gene (reference sequence), CDR1 is DFQATT while CDR2 is SNEGSKA. Notes on this clonotype: This clone's antigen is unknown. Its ends do not fully match the called genes, so a read error is possible.

Library preparation was by 5' RACE. Sequencing used an Illumina HiSeq 2500. The second PCR ran for roughly 7 to 11 cycles and used a J-beta primer mix along with a sample-barcoded 5' primer. Each TCR beta cDNA molecule received a unique molecular identifier from a template-switch 5' adaptor carrying 12 random nucleotides. Each sample yielded at least 3 million CDR3-containing paired-end reads. First-strand cDNA was synthesized from all RNA with the Mint cDNA synthesis kit, primed by a TRBC-specific oligonucleotide. Following uracil-DNA glycosylase treatment, all cDNA underwent a first 18-cycle PCR with the universal primers M1SS and BC2_uni_R. The authors' analysis ran thus. Normalization of each sample was performed by random selection of 1 million high-quality reads, each carrying a distinct molecular identifier. Instead of being binned into consensus sequences, reads that shared molecular identifiers were thrown out. CDR3 identification, clonotype clustering and error correction used MiTCR with a Q25 quality threshold and the strictest error-elimination algorithm. A nonparametric unseen species model with Euler transformation was used to estimate a lower bound on total TCR beta diversity. TCRdb trimmed public reads at Q25 via fastp, called clones via MiXCR and kept in-frame beta chains. Entries are consolidated by CDR3 protein sequence, retaining the most common genes and DNA. The V and J calls were determined by TCRdb, not by the authors. The sample table shows 760,000 or so distinct CDR3 sequences, and about 25% are seen once. The ten largest clonotypes hold 9.4% of the sample.

The roughly 39 donors, aged about 6 to 95 years, were systemically healthy Caucasian individuals from Russia. Each donor gave about 9.2 milliliters of peripheral blood, drawn into EDTA-treated Vacutainer tubes. Ficoll-Paque density-gradient centrifugation was used to isolate PBMCs, with at least 6.5 million per sample. Trizol reagent was used to extract total RNA from the PBMCs, yielding at least 6 micrograms per sample. For every donor, flow cytometry on a PBMC aliquot measured the percentage of naive CD45RAhigh/CD27high T cells. The sample was also reused in another study, on T cells of mothers and their children. The second study, in turn, reports: Donors were nine systemically healthy Caucasian individuals: three mothers and their six children. cDNA synthesis consumed the entire amount of extracted RNA, loaded at approximately 1.6 ug RNA in each 15 ul reaction. In the second PCR, the M1S primer added sample barcodes and 2-4 random nucleotides. Over 8.5 million TCR beta CDR3 reads were obtained for each mother, and millions of reads were obtained for each child. TCR recombination output is similarly shaped by thymic selection in related and unrelated pairs, with a minor effect exerted by inherited differences. Related mother-child pairs always showed normalized repertoire overlap that was slightly higher than in unrelated mother-child pairs, though the difference was never significant. No persistent microchimeric T cell clones were detected, at a sensitivity of 90 to 100 clones per million clonotypes. The study used deep NGS to compare TCR beta repertoires of mothers and children, seeking features distinguishing related mother-child pairs from unrelated individuals. Mothers averaged about 40 +/- 4 years of age and children averaged about 12 +/- 4 years. Libraries were sequenced on Illumina HiSeq 2000 with 100+100 nt paired-end reads after adapter ligation with NEBNext reagents. To prevent cross-contamination, the mother and child libraries were prepared one month apart and sequenced in separate runs. For each donor, between roughly 500,000 and 2,200,000 distinct TCR beta clonotypes were identified. Naive TCR beta clonotypes were estimated from low-frequency clonotypes matched to each donor's FACS-determined naive share, without sorting.

This receptor chain uses TRBV20-1 and TRBJ2-4; perhaps TRBD2 is the D gene, with 6 bases matching. The sample was blood. The sequence derives from a boy aged 5-17 years in good health. For the CDR3, the sequence is CSARDGAGGSF. The bases are TGCAGTGCTAGAGATGGGGCAGGAGGGTCCTTC.